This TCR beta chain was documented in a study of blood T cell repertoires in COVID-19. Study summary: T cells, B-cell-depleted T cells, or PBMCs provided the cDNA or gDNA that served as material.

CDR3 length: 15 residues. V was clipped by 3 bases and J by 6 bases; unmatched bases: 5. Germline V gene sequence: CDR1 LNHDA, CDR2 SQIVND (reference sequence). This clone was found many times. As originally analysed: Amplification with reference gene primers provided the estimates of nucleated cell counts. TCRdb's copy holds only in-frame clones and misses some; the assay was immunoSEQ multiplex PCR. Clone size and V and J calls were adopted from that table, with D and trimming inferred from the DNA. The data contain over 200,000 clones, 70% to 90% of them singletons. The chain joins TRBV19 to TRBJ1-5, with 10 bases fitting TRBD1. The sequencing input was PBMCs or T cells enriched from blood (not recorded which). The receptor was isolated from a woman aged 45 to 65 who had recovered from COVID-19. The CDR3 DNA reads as TGTGCCAGTAGTATCTATCGACAGGGGGCTCAGCCCCAGCATTTT. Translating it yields CASSIYRQGAQPQHF. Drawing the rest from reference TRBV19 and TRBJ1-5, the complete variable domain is DGGITQSPKYLFRKEGQNVTLSCEQNLNHDAMYWYRQDPGQGLRLIYYSQIVNDFQKGDIAEGYSVSREKKESFPLTVTSAQKNPTAFYLCASSIYRQGAQPQHFGDGTRLSIL.